These T cell receptor beta chains were read from a single sample in a study of cytomegalovirus exposure and HLA in healthy donors. Repertoires were generated with immunoSEQ multiplex PCR, while TCRdb's copy carries only in-frame clones and drops some. The sample yields about 160,000 clones, about 77% seen once. Material for sequencing was PBMCs. Source of these receptors: a man in his thirties or forties in good health and CMV-seronegative. CDR3s include the opening cysteine and the closing phenylalanine or tryptophan. A D gene is named only where the DNA matches it firmly. Size is stated for part of the rows, as once, few or many counts, or as a class when the clone is expanded.

CDR3 protein: CASSPRHMELVTEAFF; CDR3 DNA: TGTGCCAGCTCACCACGTCATATGGAGCTGGTGACTGAAGCTTTCTTT; CDR3 length: 16; V gene: TRBV18; D gene: NA; clone size: NA; J gene: TRBJ1-1
CDR3 protein: CASSLPGEQFF; CDR3 DNA: TGTGCCAGCAGCTTGCCCGGGGAGCAGTTCTTC; CDR3 length: 11; V gene: TRBV5-4; D gene: NA; clone size: NA; J gene: TRBJ2-1
CDR3 protein: CASLYREEAYEQYF; CDR3 DNA: TGTGCCAGCTTATATAGGGAGGAGGCCTACGAGCAGTACTTC; CDR3 length: 14; V gene: TRBV7-6; D gene: NA; clone size: once; J gene: TRBJ2-7
CDR3 protein: CASSDYATGYGYTF; CDR3 DNA: TGTGCCAGCAGCGACTATGCGACAGGGTATGGCTACACCTTC; CDR3 length: 14; V gene: TRBV6-4; D gene: TRBD1; clone size: NA; J gene: TRBJ1-2
CDR3 protein: CASSPGTGVETQYF; CDR3 DNA: TGTGCCAGCTCACCAGGGACAGGGGTAGAGACCCAGTACTTC; CDR3 length: 14; V gene: TRBV18; D gene: TRBD1; clone size: few; J gene: TRBJ2-5
CDR3 protein: CATSRVTGLNSPLHF; CDR3 DNA: TGTGCCACCAGCAGAGTAACAGGGCTCAATTCACCCCTCCACTTT; CDR3 length: 15; V gene: TRBV15; D gene: NA; clone size: NA; J gene: TRBJ1-6
CDR3 protein: CASLGLAGNGELFF; CDR3 DNA: TGTGCCAGCCTTGGACTAGCGGGGAACGGGGAGCTGTTTTTT; CDR3 length: 14; V gene: TRBV10-3; D gene: TRBD2; clone size: once; J gene: TRBJ2-2
CDR3 protein: CASSGQVGTGELFF; CDR3 DNA: TGCGCCAGCAGCGGACAGGTGGGCACCGGGGAGCTGTTTTTT; CDR3 length: 14; V gene: TRBV5-1; D gene: TRBD1; clone size: NA; J gene: TRBJ2-2
CDR3 protein: CASSLVAGGSQPQHF; CDR3 DNA: TGTGCCAGCAGCTTGGTTGCGGGTGGGAGTCAGCCCCAGCATTTT; CDR3 length: 15; V gene: TRBV5-5; D gene: NA; clone size: NA; J gene: TRBJ1-5
CDR3 protein: CASSYSRDRSYEQYF; CDR3 DNA: TGTGCCAGCAGTTACTCGCGGGACAGGTCCTACGAGCAGTACTTC; CDR3 length: 15; V gene: TRBV6-5; D gene: TRBD1; clone size: NA; J gene: TRBJ2-7
CDR3 protein: CASSFYTGGGGELFF; CDR3 DNA: TGTGCCAGCAGCTTCTACACAGGGGGAGGTGGGGAGCTGTTTTTT; CDR3 length: 15; V gene: TRBV7-9; D gene: TRBD1; clone size: NA; J gene: TRBJ2-2